The 14 T cell receptor beta chains below all came from one sample that was sequenced in a study of OX40 agonist ivuxolimab in advanced cancers. Profiling relied on immunoSEQ multiplex PCR, and the TCRdb table lists in-frame clones only, not all of them. The table includes tens of thousands of clones, around 87% detected once. The material was CD4+ or CD8+ T cells sorted from blood, obtained in a trial of the OX40 agonist ivuxolimab. Receptors were obtained from an adult with an advanced solid tumor such as melanoma, head and neck, liver or kidney cancer.

This sequence joins TRBV21-1 and TRBJ2-7; the table's D call of TRBD2 was not tested on the DNA. TRBV21-1 is noted as a pseudogene. This CDR3 has 17 amino acids. The CDR3 loop is CASSKRPGLAGAYEQYF. CDR3 DNA: TGTGCCAGCAGCAAAAGGCCGGGACTAGCGGGAGCATACGAGCAGTACTTC.

The CDR3 protein is CASSLETGNEQFF. CDR3 coding DNA: TGTGCCAGCAGCTTAGAGACAGGGAATGAGCAGTTCTTC. This chain links TRBV11-3 with TRBJ2-1, with 7 bases identical to TRBD1. Losses at the gene ends were 0 bases for V and 7 bases for J; bases not matched to a gene: 0. The CDR3 has 13 amino acids. In germline, CDR1 is SGHNT, CDR2 YENEEA.

This rearrangement joins TRBV27 to TRBJ2-1; D may be TRBD1 (6 bases). V was trimmed by 5 bases and J by 3 bases, leaving 14 bases between them. The CDR3 has 15 amino acids. CDR1 and CDR2 from the germline V gene are MNHEY and SMNVEV (reference sequence). The CDR3 nucleotides are TGTGCCAGCAGTCCCCGGACAGTGGACTACAATGAGCAGTTCTTC. This codes for CASSPRTVDYNEQFF.

This chain uses TRBV5-8 with TRBJ2-2, with 7 bases lining up with TRBD2. V lost 2 bases, J lost 0 bases, and 7 bases stayed unmatched. Per the germline V gene, CDR1 is SGHTS and CDR2 is YDEGEE. The CDR3 is 17 residues long. The CDR3 sequence is CASSFGLVASNTGELFF. CDR3 bases: TGTGCCAGCAGCTTCGGACTAGTGGCTTCGAACACCGGGGAGCTGTTTTTT.

The genes are TRBV7-8 and TRBJ2-5; a weak D match, TRBD2 (5 bases). The CDR3 is 12 residues long. Germline V gives CDR1 SGHVS, CDR2 FQNEAQ. V gave up 3 bases and J gave up 5 bases, with 7 bases separating them. In nucleotides, the CDR3 is TGTGCCAGCAGCTTGTGGAGGGAGACCCAGTACTTC. Protein product: CASSLWRETQYF.

The chain links TRBV28 to TRBJ1-3, with D hard to call. CDR3 length: 12 residues. Trimming pared 6 bases from V and 4 bases from J, leaving 7 bases between. Germline V gene lookup returns CDR1 MDHEN and CDR2 SYDVKM. CDR3 nucleotides: TGTGCCAGCAGCTCCCCCGGAAACACCATATATTTT. Protein: CASSSPGNTIYF. Full variable domain (rest looked up from reference TRBV28 and TRBJ1-3): DVKVTQSSRYLVKRTGEKVFLECVQDMDHENMFWYRQDPGLGLRLIYFSYDVKMKEKGDIPEGYSVSREKKERFSLILESASTNQTSMYLCASSSPGNTIYFGEGSWLTVV.

The chain recombines TRBV19 with TRBJ1-5; 7 bases are a match to TRBD1. The germline V gene has CDR1 LNHDA and CDR2 SQIVND (reference sequence). J was trimmed by 0 bases and V by 4 bases; bases with no gene match: 3. The CDR3 is 15 amino acids. DNA of the CDR3: TGTGCCAGTAGTACGGGACAGAATAGCAATCAGCCCCAGCATTTT. Translating gives CASSTGQNSNQPQHF. The full variable domain, with the rest looked up from reference TRBV19 and TRBJ1-5, is DGGITQSPKYLFRKEGQNVTLSCEQNLNHDAMYWYRQDPGQGLRLIYYSQIVNDFQKGDIAEGYSVSREKKESFPLTVTSAQKNPTAFYLCASSTGQNSNQPQHFGDGTRLSIL.

This sequence joins TRBV28 and TRBJ2-7; 7 bases line up with TRBD1. Trimming took 3 bases from V and 3 from J; bases not matched to a gene: 5. CDR3 length equals 14 residues. CDR1 and CDR2 (germline): MDHEN, SYDVKM. In DNA, the CDR3 is TGTGCCAGCAGTTTGATACAGGGGAACTACGAGCAGTACTTC. Protein sequence: CASSLIQGNYEQYF.

The V call is TRBV19, the J call TRBJ2-2; D call uncertain. The CDR3 covers 16 residues. CDR1 is LNHDA, CDR2 SQIVND, per germline (reference sequence). Trimming stripped 4 bases from V and 1 base from J, with 13 bases between. CDR3 nucleotides: TGTGCCAGTAGTAGTTTGTCGGACCAGAACACCGGGGAGCTGTTTTTT. Protein sequence: CASSSLSDQNTGELFF.

The gene calls are TRBV6-5 and TRBJ2-5; the match to TRBD1 covers 7 bases. Germline V gene data show CDR1 as MNHEY and CDR2 as SVGAGI. The CDR3 has 16 amino acids. With V trimmed by 2 bases and J by 5 bases, 11 bases remained unmatched. The DNA of the CDR3 is TGTGCCAGCAGTTACACCCCGTCGAGGGGGCACGAGACCCAGTACTTC. The encoded protein is CASSYTPSRGHETQYF.

CDR3 protein: CASSLAGQQYGNTIYF. The CDR3 nucleotides are TGTGCCAGCAGCTTAGCGGGACAGCAATATGGAAACACCATATATTTT. The chain joins TRBV7-6 to TRBJ1-3; TRBD1 aligns across 7 bases. V dropped 0 bases and J dropped 3; count of bases not matched to a gene: 5. Germline V CDR1 and CDR2: SGHVS, FNYEAQ. The length of the CDR3 is 16 residues.

J is TRBJ1-2 and V is TRBV27; 8 nucleotides align to TRBD1. Germline V CDR1 and CDR2: MNHEY, SMNVEV (reference sequence). CDR3 length: 14 amino acids. The V segment lost 3 bases and the J segment 3 bases; nucleotides outside the gene matches: 3. CDR3 DNA: TGTGCCAGCAGTTTCGGACAGGGAGACTATGGCTACACCTTC. Protein sequence: CASSFGQGDYGYTF.

This chain uses TRBV19 with TRBJ1-4; D not resolved. The CDR3 runs to 13 residues. CDR1 is LNHDA and CDR2 is SQIVND in the germline V gene (reference sequence). The ends were cut back, 4 bases at V and 6 bases at J, with 9 bases in the middle. The CDR3 loop reads CASSTSWDEKLFF. The CDR3 nucleotides read TGTGCCAGTAGTACCTCCTGGGATGAAAAACTGTTTTTT.

The J gene is TRBJ2-1, the V gene TRBV5-4; D uncertain. The CDR3 has 11 residues. Germline V gene lookup returns CDR1 SGHNT and CDR2 YYREEE (reference sequence). Deletions cut 3 bases from V and 9 bases from J, with 7 bases between. CDR3 sequence: CASSSSGEQFF. For the CDR3, the DNA is TGTGCCAGCAGCTCGAGTGGTGAGCAGTTCTTC.